The 8 T cell receptor beta chains presented below share a single source sample, sequenced in a study of CD8+CD57+ T cells in acquired aplastic anemia. For sequencing, patients were chosen who had shown expansion of CD8+CD57+ cells by flow cytometry. TCR beta VDJ and CDR3 were profiled, and genomic DNA was the template. TCRdb re-derived calls from the reads in MiXCR, one entry per CDR3 protein. Of about 160,000 distinct CDR3 sequences listed, roughly two thirds are singletons. The specimen sequenced was sorted CD4+, CD8+, or CD8+CD57+ T cells (not recorded which) from PBMCs. All receptors come from a human donor with aplastic anemia.

This chain connects TRBV20-1 to TRBJ2-2, with 8 bases that match TRBD1. Trimming at V came to 4 bases and at J to 4 bases, leaving 2 bases not matched to a gene. Looked up from germline, CDR1 is DFQATT and CDR2 is SNEGSKA (reference sequence). There are 13 residues in the CDR3. In DNA form, the CDR3 reads TGCAGTGCTAACACAGGGGGCACCGGGGAGCTGTTTTTT. Protein sequence: CSANTGGTGELFF.

This clonotype was observed a handful of times. This rearrangement joins TRBV10-3 to TRBJ2-2; 9 nucleotides line up with TRBD1. After removal of 0 bases from V and 7 bases from J, the junction contained 6 bases not matched to a gene. Germline CDR1 and CDR2: ENHRY and SYGVKD. CDR3 length: 16 amino acids. The chain's CDR3 is CAISESRDREGGELFF. CDR3 sequence (DNA): TGTGCCATCAGTGAGTCGAGGGACAGGGAAGGCGGGGAGCTGTTTTTT.

CDR3 protein: CASSVETVNTEAFF. In nucleotides, the CDR3 is TGTGCCAGCAGTGTTGAGACGGTGAACACTGAAGCTTTCTTT. J is TRBJ1-1 and V is TRBV2; no reliable D call. Deletions cut 4 bases from V and 0 bases from J, with 9 bases between. CDR1 is SNHLY and CDR2 is FYNNEI in the germline V gene. The CDR3 loop spans 14 amino acids.

The gene calls are TRBV20-1 and TRBJ2-3; 8 bases fit TRBD2. The CDR3 has 13 residues. J was trimmed by 6 bases and V by 6 bases; bases with no gene match: 8. Germline loops: CDR1 DFQATT, CDR2 SNEGSKA (reference sequence). CDR3 sequence reads: CSATGGARDTQYF. For the CDR3, the DNA is TGCAGTGCCACCGGGGGGGCGAGGGATACGCAGTATTTT.

The V call is TRBV7-6, the J call TRBJ2-5, with TRBD1 identical over 7 bases. The junction had 11 bases not matched to a gene; V was cut back by 5 bases and J by 5 bases. The CDR3 runs 15 residues. The germline gives CDR1 SGHVS, CDR2 FNYEAQ. The DNA for the CDR3 is TGTGCCAGCAGCCCTGACAGGGATGTTAGGGAGACCCAGTACTTC. Encoded protein: CASSPDRDVRETQYF. Full variable domain (missing parts from reference TRBV7-6 and TRBJ2-5): GAGVSQSPRYKVTKRGQDVALRCDPISGHVSLYWYRQALGQGPEFLTYFNYEAQQDKSGLPNDRFSAERPEGSISTLTIQRTEQRDSAMYRCASSPDRDVRETQYFGPGTRLLVL.

Concerning this clonotype itself: This could be a read error, since a much larger clone is one nucleotide away. V usage is TRBV4-1 and J usage is TRBJ2-1; no clear D gene. Germline values: CDR1 MGHRA, CDR2 YSYEKL. The CDR3 contains 12 residues. V lost 3 bases and J lost 9, with 9 bases in between. The CDR3 DNA follows: TGCGCCAGCAGCCATGTGGTTGGTGAGCAGTTCTTC. Translating gives CASSHVVGEQFF.

The CDR3 sequence is CASSLGGGTAAYEQYF. Written as DNA, the CDR3 is TGTGCCAGCAGCCTCGGAGGGGGGACAGCAGCCTACGAGCAGTACTTC. This chain joins TRBV5-6 and TRBJ2-7; D might be TRBD1 (7 bases). Trimming pared 4 bases from V and 2 bases from J, leaving 19 bases between. This CDR3 spans 16 amino acids. Germline CDR1 SGHDT, CDR2 YYEEEE.

The V call is TRBV20-1, the J call TRBJ2-7, with D perhaps TRBD2 (6 bases). This CDR3 region has 13 residues. CDR1 DFQATT and CDR2 SNEGSKA come from the germline V gene (reference sequence). V lost 4 bases and J lost 6, with 16 bases in between. In DNA form, the CDR3 reads TGCAGTGCTAAGCGTCCGGGAGCTAGCGAGCAGTACGTC. Translating it yields CSAKRPGASEQYV.